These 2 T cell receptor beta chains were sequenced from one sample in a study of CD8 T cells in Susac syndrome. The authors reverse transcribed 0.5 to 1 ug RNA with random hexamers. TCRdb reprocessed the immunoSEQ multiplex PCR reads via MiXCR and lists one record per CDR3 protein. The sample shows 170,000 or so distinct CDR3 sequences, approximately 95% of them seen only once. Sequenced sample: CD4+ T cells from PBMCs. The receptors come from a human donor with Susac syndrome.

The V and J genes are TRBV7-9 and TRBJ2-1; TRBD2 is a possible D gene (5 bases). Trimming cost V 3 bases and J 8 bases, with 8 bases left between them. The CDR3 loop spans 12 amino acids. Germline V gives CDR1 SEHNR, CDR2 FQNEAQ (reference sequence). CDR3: CASSLKRDEQFF. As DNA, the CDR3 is TGTGCCAGCAGCTTGAAGAGGGATGAGCAGTTCTTC.

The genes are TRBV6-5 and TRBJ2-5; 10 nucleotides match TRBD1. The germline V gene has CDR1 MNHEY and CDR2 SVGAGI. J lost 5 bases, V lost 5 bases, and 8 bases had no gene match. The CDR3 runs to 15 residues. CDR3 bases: TGTGCCAGCAGTCGGGACAGGGGCCGCCGGGAGACCCAGTACTTC. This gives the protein CASSRDRGRRETQYF.